The T cell receptor beta chain described here comes from a study of cytomegalovirus exposure and HLA in healthy donors. Study-level information: Across 300 to 400 genotyped donors, about 81% landed in the Caucasian-associated ancestry cluster.

The PCR made use of 60 Vbeta and 13 Jbeta primers. Profiling relied on immunoSEQ multiplex PCR, and the TCRdb table lists in-frame clones only, not all of them. There are approximately 69,000 clones in the sample; about 74% occur only once, and 20% to 25% lies in the top ten. Study-wide results and limits: Equally common other TCR beta chains were less clonally expanded than HLA-associated ones, a later analysis found. Presence/absence analyses supposed approximately even sequencing depth among donors. What a later analysis reportedly showed was that an Asian-associated ancestry cluster had fewer N-insertions than the approximately 720-donor mean.

The CDR3 length is 15 residues. The germline V gene has CDR1 SGHNT and CDR2 YYREEE (reference sequence). V shed 4 bases and J 8 bases; nucleotides not matched to a gene: 13. This clone was observed once. Its matching antigen is unknown. This CDR3 is also generated by other DNA sequences in the sample. The receptor was isolated from a woman aged 25 to 39 in good health and CMV-seropositive. The sample consisted of PBMCs. The chain recombines TRBV5-4 with TRBJ1-2, with 8 bases matching TRBD1. DNA for the CDR3: TGTGCCAGCAGCATAGACAGGGGCCGGTCTGAAGGCTACACCTTC. This codes for CASSIDRGRSEGYTF.